This T cell receptor beta chain was retrieved from a study of beta chain features in type 1 diabetes. Study-wide context: Sorted cell examination encompassed approximately 110 million cells across all samples.

Study observations and caveats: The naive, central memory and Treg TCRB repertoires of patients appeared to be more similar to one another than those of healthy donors.

Of note for this clone: Its antigen is unidentified.

What was sequenced were expressed TCRB transcripts, since all of the isolated RNA had been reverse transcribed. Read counts averaged roughly 4 million for samples of naive, central memory and regulatory T cells. Assay: immunoSEQ multiplex PCR; the TCRdb copy retains only in-frame clones and omits some. Counted here are 300,000 to 400,000 clones, 10% to 15% occurring once; the ten biggest clones make up under 0.02%. The germline V gene encodes CDR1 SGHNT and CDR2 YYREEE (reference sequence). CDR3 length: 16 amino acids. V shed 4 bases, J shed 0 bases, and the junction held 6 bases outside the gene matches. Sampling consisted of one heparinised blood draw per donor, averaging about 116 mL.

The sequencing input was naive CD4+ T cells from blood. V usage is TRBV5-4 and J usage is TRBJ2-3; TRBD2 agrees at 9 bases. The sequence was collected from a man between 18 and 29 years old in good health. The CDR3 sequence is CASSTIAGASTDTQYF. The CDR3 nucleotides are TGTGCCAGCAGCACGATAGCGGGGGCAAGCACAGATACGCAGTATTTT.